Following are 31 T cell receptor beta chains from one sample sequenced in a study of cytomegalovirus exposure and HLA in healthy donors. This PCR relied on a set of 60 Vbeta primers and 13 Jbeta primers. Clones were sequenced by immunoSEQ multiplex PCR, and TCRdb holds only the in-frame ones, with some missing. Of around 180,000 clones listed, about 80% were seen once; the top ten hold about 1.5%. The material sequenced was PBMCs. The receptors derive from a woman between 25 and 40 years old in good health and CMV-seropositive.

This clone occurred a few times. J is TRBJ2-7 and V is TRBV11-2; perhaps TRBD1 as D (5 bases). There are 14 residues in the CDR3. The V end was cut by 1 base, the J end by 0 bases, with 7 bases between. Germline lookup yields CDR1 SGHAT and CDR2 FQNNGV. The CDR3 reads CASSLGGSSYEQYF. Here the CDR3 DNA reads TGTGCCAGCAGCTTAGGGGGCAGCTCCTACGAGCAGTACTTC. The variable domain in full, with the rest retrieved from reference TRBV11-2 and TRBJ2-7, is EAGVAQSPRYKIIEKRQSVAFWCNPISGHATLYWYQQILGQGPKLLIQFQNNGVVDDSQLPKDRFSAERLKGVDSTLKIQPAKLEDSAVYLCASSLGGSSYEQYFGPGTRLTVT.

This clone was seen a few times. This chain connects TRBV5-4 to TRBJ2-7; unclear D gene. CDR1 is SGHNT and CDR2 is YYREEE in the germline V gene (reference sequence). This CDR3 region has 15 residues. The germline V and J ends were trimmed by 5 bases and 2 bases, with 17 bases remaining between them. The CDR3 DNA follows: TGTGCCAGCAGTTCCACTCTATCCTCTACCTACGAGCAGTACTTC. This translates into CASSSTLSSTYEQYF.

The rearrangement links TRBV15 to TRBJ2-5, with D possibly matching TRBD1 (5 bases). The CDR3 runs to 13 residues. Germline assignment: CDR1 LNHNV and CDR2 YYDKDF (reference sequence). V was clipped by 10 bases and J by 5 bases, with 17 bases between them. The CDR3 DNA follows: TGTGCCATCGACAGTGGGCCCGGGGAGACCCAGTACTTC. It specifies CAIDSGPGETQYF.

V and J are TRBV14 and TRBJ2-7; D not certain. V dropped 3 bases and J dropped 3 bases, with 12 bases sitting between them. Looked up from germline, CDR1 is SGHDN and CDR2 is FVKESK. The CDR3 has 14 amino acids. The CDR3, as DNA: TGTGCCAGCAGCCATGCGATCAAGAGCTACGAGCAGTACTTC. This sequence encodes CASSHAIKSYEQYF.

The rearrangement joins TRBV5-5 to TRBJ2-7; possibly TRBD1 for D (6 bases). The ends were cut back, 0 bases at V and 5 bases at J, with 6 bases in the middle. This CDR3 contains 12 residues. CDR1 and CDR2 from the germline V gene are SGHKS and YYEKEE (reference sequence). The DNA of the CDR3 is TGTGCCAGCAGCTTGGGGGGGCACGAGCAGTACTTC. This sequence encodes CASSLGGHEQYF.

V usage is TRBV30 and J usage is TRBJ2-6; D is perhaps TRBD1 (5 bases). The ends were cut back, 2 bases at V and 2 bases at J, with 10 bases in the middle. This CDR3 region has 15 residues. In germline, CDR1 is GTSNPN, CDR2 SVGIG (reference sequence). DNA for the CDR3: TGTGCCTGGAGTTTTATCAGGGCTGGGGCCAACGTCCTGACTTTC. Translation: CAWSFIRAGANVLTF.

The rearrangement uses TRBV13 and TRBJ2-7; 12 bases are shared with TRBD2. V lost 5 bases, J lost 4 bases, and 12 bases stayed unmatched. Germline V CDR1 and CDR2: PRHDT, FYEKMQ (reference sequence). The CDR3 is 17 amino acids. CDR3 nucleotides: TGTGCCAGCAGCATTGGGGCTAGCGGGAGGGCCGGGTACGAGCAGTACTTC. Its protein product is CASSIGASGRAGYEQYF.

The chain employs TRBV13 and TRBJ2-3, with D possibly being TRBD1 (6 bases). Per the germline V gene, CDR1 is PRHDT and CDR2 is FYEKMQ (reference sequence). The CDR3 covers 16 residues. With 1 base removed from V and 2 bases from J, the gap between germline ends came to 13 bases. The CDR3 DNA reads TGTGCCAGCAGCTTAGAACGGAGACAGGCCACAGATACGCAGTATTTT. Amino acid sequence: CASSLERRQATDTQYF. Full variable domain (missing parts from reference TRBV13 and TRBJ2-3): AAGVIQSPRHLIKEKRETATLKCYPIPRHDTVYWYQQGPGQDPQFLISFYEKMQSDKGSIPDRFSAQQFSDYHSELNMSSLELGDSALYFCASSLERRQATDTQYFGPGTRLTVL.

The chain carries TRBV7-9 and TRBJ1-4; D is perhaps TRBD1 (5 bases). The CDR3 is 14 residues long. Per germline, CDR1 SEHNR and CDR2 FQNEAQ (reference sequence). Deletions cut 3 bases from V and 4 bases from J, with 9 bases between. CDR3 bases: TGTGCCAGCAGCTTTATGACAGTTAATGAAAAACTGTTTTTT. Amino acid sequence: CASSFMTVNEKLFF.

The gene calls are TRBV6-6 and TRBJ1-1, with 8 bases aligning to TRBD1. Germline CDR1 MNHNY, CDR2 SVGAGI (reference sequence). The CDR3 loop spans 15 amino acids. V shed 2 bases and J 0 bases; nucleotides not matched to a gene: 2. The CDR3: CASSYLQGVNTEAFF. In DNA, the CDR3 is TGTGCCAGCAGTTACCTACAGGGGGTGAACACTGAAGCTTTCTTT.

The J gene is TRBJ1-2, the V gene TRBV29-1, with D possibly matching TRBD1 (5 bases). Between the trimmed V and J ends, which lost 7 bases and 8 bases, there was a span of 20 bases. Germline V gives CDR1 SQVTM, CDR2 ANQGSEA. The length of the CDR3 is 13 residues. The CDR3 region is CSGVGRPAGGYTF. Written as DNA, the CDR3 is TGCAGCGGGGTGGGGCGACCGGCGGGGGGCTACACCTTC. Together with reference TRBV29-1 and TRBJ1-2, the CDR3 gives the full variable domain: SAVISQKPSRDICQRGTSLTIQCQVDSQVTMMFWYRQQPGQSLTLIATANQGSEATYESGFVIDKFPISRPNLTFSTLTVSNMSPEDSSIYLCSGVGRPAGGYTFGSGTRLTVV.

The chain carries TRBV18 and TRBJ2-2; D remains unclear. The V gene's germline CDR1 is KGHSH and CDR2 LQKENI. Between the trimmed V and J ends, which lost 3 bases and 1 base, there was a span of 12 bases. This CDR3 has 16 residues. The CDR3 DNA sequence: TGTGCCAGCTCACCTCGTGGAGTGGGGAACACCGGGGAGCTGTTTTTT. It translates to CASSPRGVGNTGELFF.

This clone occurred once. The rearrangement joins TRBV5-1 to TRBJ2-7, with TRBD2 as a possible D gene (6 bases). V shed 1 base and J shed 3 bases, with 14 bases lying between them. Germline CDR1 reads SGHRS; CDR2 reads YFSETQ. This CDR3 comprises 15 residues. The CDR3 is CASSLRAGFGYEQYF. In DNA form, the CDR3 reads TGCGCCAGCAGCTTGAGGGCGGGGTTCGGCTACGAGCAGTACTTC.

This clone has more than one count but fewer than ten. The genes are TRBV9 and TRBJ2-1; 9 bases map to TRBD2. This CDR3 is built from 15 residues. Looked up from germline, CDR1 is SGDLS and CDR2 is YYNGEE. The junction had 7 bases not matched to a gene; V was cut back by 4 bases and J by 5 bases. The CDR3 nucleotides read TGTGCCAGCAGCCCCCCGGGACTAGCTAACAATGAGCAGTTCTTC. Amino acid sequence: CASSPPGLANNEQFF.

CDR3 DNA sequence: TGTGCCAGCAGTTTAAGGCAGGCTATATCCTACGAGCAGTACTTC. Translation gives CASSLRQAISYEQYF. This sequence joins TRBV27 and TRBJ2-7; D uncertain. Trimming left V 2 bases short and J 1 base short, with 12 bases between. CDR3 length equals 15 residues. CDR1 MNHEY and CDR2 SMNVEV come from the germline V gene (reference sequence).

This sequence joins TRBV7-9 and TRBJ1-2; 7 bases line up with TRBD1. After removal of 5 bases from V and 0 bases from J, the junction contained 6 bases not matched to a gene. The CDR3 totals 15 residues. Germline CDR1 and CDR2: SEHNR and FQNEAQ (reference sequence). DNA of the CDR3: TGTGCCAGCAGCACCCGACAGGGCACTAACTATGGCTACACCTTC. Protein: CASSTRQGTNYGYTF.

CDR3 sequence (DNA): TGTGCCAGTAGTAATGGTGGGGATCTTGGAGGTACGCAGTATTTT. Protein product: CASSNGGDLGGTQYF. The V gene is TRBV19, the J gene TRBJ2-3; possible D gene TRBD2, 5 bases. The CDR3 loop spans 15 amino acids. CDR1 and CDR2 from the germline V gene are LNHDA and SQIVND (reference sequence). V gave up 4 bases and J gave up 8 bases, with 19 bases separating them. Full variable domain (missing parts from reference TRBV19 and TRBJ2-3): DGGITQSPKYLFRKEGQNVTLSCEQNLNHDAMYWYRQDPGQGLRLIYYSQIVNDFQKGDIAEGYSVSREKKESFPLTVTSAQKNPTAFYLCASSNGGDLGGTQYFGPGTRLTVL.

V gene TRBV7-2 combines with J gene TRBJ2-1; no clear D. The ends were cut back, 3 bases at V and 0 bases at J, with 15 bases in the middle. The CDR3 totals 17 residues. CDR1 is SGHTA, CDR2 FQGNSA, per germline. The CDR3 protein is CASSFKFASSSYNEQFF. As DNA, the CDR3 is TGTGCCAGCAGCTTCAAGTTCGCGTCTAGCTCCTACAATGAGCAGTTCTTC.

V is TRBV5-1 and J is TRBJ1-1; no firm D call. The V and J ends lost 4 bases and 7 bases respectively, with 14 bases between them. This CDR3 has 13 amino acids. Germline-derived CDR1 and CDR2 are SGHRS and YFSETQ. The CDR3 sequence is CASSQEPGFEAFF. CDR3 sequence (DNA): TGCGCCAGCAGCCAAGAACCAGGATTTGAAGCTTTCTTT.

The genes are TRBV11-3 and TRBJ2-7; 8 positions agree with TRBD1. Germline values: CDR1 SGHNT, CDR2 YENEEA. The CDR3 runs 15 residues. V shed 5 bases and J 2 bases; nucleotides not matched to a gene: 8. The CDR3 DNA sequence: TGTGCCAGCAGCCTACCGGGACAGGTAACCTACGAGCAGTACTTC. As protein: CASSLPGQVTYEQYF.

The chain recombines TRBV29-1 with TRBJ1-1; D is undetermined. V lost 4 bases, J lost 6 bases, and 12 bases lay in between. Germline CDR1 and CDR2: SQVTM and ANQGSEA. CDR3 length: 12 residues. CDR3: CSVGRETPEAFF. The CDR3, as DNA: TGCAGCGTTGGAAGGGAGACACCTGAAGCTTTCTTT.

The chain employs TRBV30 and TRBJ2-1; D perhaps matches TRBD1 (5 bases). This CDR3 contains 13 residues. CDR1 is GTSNPN, CDR2 SVGIG, per germline (reference sequence). This CDR3 reads CGSDSHSYNEQFF. The CDR3 region has the DNA TGTGGCTCCGACAGTCACTCCTACAATGAGCAGTTCTTC. Full variable domain (outside the CDR3, taken from reference TRBV30 and TRBJ2-1): SQTIHQWPATLVQPVGSPLSLECTVEGTSNPNLYWYRQAAGRGLQLLFYSVGIGQISSEVPQNLSASRPQDRQFILSSKKLLLSDSGFYLCGSDSHSYNEQFFGPGTRLTVL.

The CDR3 is CASTRDRNALWGANVLTF. The CDR3 coding sequence is TGTGCCAGCACTCGGGACAGGAACGCTCTCTGGGGGGCCAACGTCCTGACTTTC. The genes are TRBV2 and TRBJ2-6, with 8 bases matching TRBD1. The CDR3 consists of 18 residues. V dropped 7 bases and J dropped 4; count of bases not matched to a gene: 15. Germline CDR1 reads SNHLY; CDR2 reads FYNNEI. Looking up the rest from reference TRBV2 and TRBJ2-6 gives the full variable domain: EPEVTQTPSHQVTQMGQEVILRCVPISNHLYFYWYRQILGQKVEFLVSFYNNEISEKSEIFDDQFSVERPDGSNFTLKIRSTKLEDSAMYFCASTRDRNALWGANVLTFGAGSRLTVL.

In DNA, the CDR3 is TGCGCCAGCAGCGAGCCGGGACAGCAAGAGACCCAGTACTTC. This encodes CASSEPGQQETQYF. This chain joins TRBV23-1 and TRBJ2-5, with TRBD1 matching over 7 bases. TRBV23-1 is an ORF; its function is uncertain. The V and J ends lost 6 bases and 2 bases, in that order; junction bases with no gene match: 6. This CDR3 spans 14 amino acids.

The DNA for the CDR3 is TGCGCCAGAGAACAAGGGGGTGTTCAGCCCCAGCATTTT. It translates to CAREQGGVQPQHF. The chain employs TRBV10-1 and TRBJ1-5; perhaps TRBD1 as D (6 bases). CDR3 length: 13 amino acids. V dropped 9 bases and J dropped 6 bases, with 15 bases sitting between them. CDR1 and CDR2 from the germline V gene are WNHNN and SYGVQD (reference sequence).

This clone showed up just once. This chain connects TRBV30 to TRBJ1-5; 8 bases fit TRBD1. With V trimmed by 5 bases and J by 9 bases, 9 bases remained unmatched. The CDR3 has 13 amino acids. Germline V gives CDR1 GTSNPN, CDR2 SVGIG (reference sequence). In DNA form, the CDR3 reads TGTGCCTGGGCCGGACAGGGCCTGGGGCCCCAGCATTTT. Translating it yields CAWAGQGLGPQHF.

The rearrangement links TRBV5-5 to TRBJ2-3, with 10 nucleotides matching TRBD2. Germline V gene sequence: CDR1 SGHKS, CDR2 YYEKEE (reference sequence). Losses at the gene ends were 2 bases for V and 5 bases for J; bases not matched to a gene: 11. This CDR3 contains 17 residues. DNA of the CDR3: TGTGCCAGCAGCTTAGTTCTAGCGGGAGCTTCAGGAGATACGCAGTATTTT. Amino acids: CASSLVLAGASGDTQYF. The full variable domain, its missing parts supplied by reference TRBV5-5 and TRBJ2-3, is DAGVTQSPTHLIKTRGQQVTLRCSPISGHKSVSWYQQVLGQGPQFIFQYYEKEERGRGNFPDRFSARQFPNYSSELNVNALLLGDSALYLCASSLVLAGASGDTQYFGPGTRLTVL.

CDR3 nucleotides: TGTGCCAGCAGCTTCGACAGAGACACTGAAGCTTTCTTT. Its protein product is CASSFDRDTEAFF. This chain connects TRBV11-3 to TRBJ1-1, with a possible D match to TRBD1 (5 bases). V was shortened by 3 bases and J by 3 bases, with 8 bases between the two germline ends. Germline V gene lookup returns CDR1 SGHNT and CDR2 YENEEA. The CDR3 totals 13 residues.

This chain uses TRBV28 with TRBJ1-3, with unresolved D. V gave up 5 bases and J gave up 0 bases, with 11 bases separating them. The CDR3 has 15 amino acids. Germline V lookup: CDR1 MDHEN, CDR2 SYDVKM. In DNA form, the CDR3 reads TGTGCCAGCAGTGCAGGACTAAGCTCTGGAAACACCATATATTTT. Its protein product is CASSAGLSSGNTIYF.

This chain joins TRBV23-1 and TRBJ1-5; D unresolved. TRBV23-1 is placed among ORFs of uncertain function. Trimming shortened V by 6 bases and J by 1 base, and 7 bases separated the two germline ends. The CDR3 covers 13 residues. This CDR3 reads CASSDGSNQPQHF. Written as DNA, the CDR3 is TGCGCCAGCAGCGACGGGAGCAATCAGCCCCAGCATTTT.

The chain combines TRBV6-1 with TRBJ2-5, with D tentatively TRBD1 (5 bases). CDR1 is MNHNS, CDR2 SASEGT, per germline. The CDR3 length is 14 residues. Trimming stripped 8 bases from V and 5 bases from J, with 18 bases between. CDR3 sequence reads: CASGRDPVGETQYF. CDR3 bases: TGTGCCAGCGGCAGGGATCCGGTAGGGGAGACCCAGTACTTC.